The T cell receptor beta chain under discussion was sequenced for a study of graft-versus-host responses after intestinal transplantation. Study-wide background: Recipients were all induced with anti-thymocyte globulin, then given tacrolimus and steroids for around three years.

Unmatched junction bases numbered 8, after V lost 5 bases and J lost 3 bases. Germline CDR1 reads SEHNR; CDR2 reads FQNEAQ (reference sequence). The CDR3 has 15 residues. Remarks on this clone: The antigen is unknown.

Here immunoSEQ multiplex PCR was the method, and the copy in TCRdb shows in-frame clones only, minus some. The sample includes fewer than 130,000 clones, approximately 92% seen only once; the top ten take roughly 0.5%. The V call is TRBV7-9, the J call TRBJ1-1; 8 positions agree with TRBD1. The clonotype was recovered from a human donor who received an intestinal transplant. The material sequenced was unstimulated CD8+ T cells sorted from spleen or lymph node cells, taken before intestinal transplant. CDR3 amino acids: CASSRDRLDYTEAFF. CDR3 DNA sequence: TGTGCCAGCAGCAGGGACAGGTTGGATTACACTGAAGCTTTCTTT.